The rows below give T cell receptor beta chains drawn from one sample of a study of blood T cell repertoires in COVID-19. The assay was immunoSEQ multiplex PCR, and TCRdb's table has in-frame clones only and misses some. This table holds some 290,000 clones, under 90% found once. The sequencing input was PBMCs or T cells enriched from blood (not recorded which). The receptors here all came from a woman younger than 45 who had recovered from COVID-19. Both conserved end residues are part of each CDR3. The D gene is left open where the match is weak. The size of a clone is reported for some rows only, either as once, few or many, or as a class for expanded clones.

v_call: TRBV19
d_call: TRBD1
clone_size: few
j_call: TRBJ1-1
cdr3_aa: CAATGQGAGEAFF
cdr3_nt: TGTGCCGCCACGGGACAGGGGGCGGGTGAAGCTTTCTTT

v_call: TRBV15
d_call: .
clone_size: .
j_call: TRBJ1-4
cdr3_aa: CATSRGSSGKLFF
cdr3_nt: TGTGCCACCAGCAGAGGATCCTCGGGAAAACTGTTTTTT

v_call: TRBV19
d_call: TRBD2
clone_size: .
j_call: TRBJ2-7
cdr3_aa: CTQLAIFAYEQYF
cdr3_nt: TGTACCCAACTAGCGATCTTCGCCTACGAGCAGTACTTC

v_call: TRBV7-7
d_call: .
clone_size: .
j_call: TRBJ1-2
cdr3_aa: CASSWISRQDVRGYYGYTF
cdr3_nt: TGTGCTAGCAGCTGGATATCGCGGCAGGACGTCCGGGGTTACTATGGCTACACCTTC

v_call: TRBV5-1
d_call: TRBD2
clone_size: .
j_call: TRBJ2-5
cdr3_aa: CASSLGLAGGPRETQYF
cdr3_nt: TGCGCCAGCAGCTTGGGGCTAGCGGGAGGGCCACGGGAGACCCAGTACTTC

v_call: TRBV5-1
d_call: .
clone_size: .
j_call: TRBJ2-5
cdr3_aa: CASSWAGLETQYF
cdr3_nt: TGCGCCAGCAGCTGGGCAGGGCTGGAGACCCAGTACTTC

v_call: TRBV19
d_call: .
clone_size: once
j_call: TRBJ2-1
cdr3_aa: CASSIKRQPSDQFF
cdr3_nt: TGTGCCAGTAGTATAAAGAGGCAGCCTAGTGATCAGTTCTTC

v_call: TRBV27
d_call: .
clone_size: .
j_call: TRBJ2-1
cdr3_aa: CASSFSGTEQFF
cdr3_nt: TGTGCCAGCAGTTTTTCGGGTACTGAGCAGTTCTTC

v_call: TRBV11-2
d_call: .
clone_size: .
j_call: TRBJ1-6
cdr3_aa: CASSLEGTGVRSPLHF
cdr3_nt: TGTGCCAGCAGCTTAGAAGGCACGGGGGTAAGGTCACCCCTCCACTTT

v_call: TRBV4-1
d_call: .
clone_size: .
j_call: TRBJ1-1
cdr3_aa: CASSQVTGEAFF
cdr3_nt: TGCGCCAGCAGCCAGGTTACAGGAGAAGCTTTCTTT

v_call: TRBV7-3
d_call: .
clone_size: once
j_call: TRBJ2-7
cdr3_aa: CASSLNMADEQYF
cdr3_nt: TGTGCCAGCAGCTTAAACATGGCCGACGAGCAGTACTTC

v_call: TRBV28
d_call: TRBD1
clone_size: .
j_call: TRBJ2-7
cdr3_aa: CASSDRGYEQYF
cdr3_nt: TGTGCCAGCAGCGACAGGGGTTACGAGCAGTACTTC

v_call: TRBV3-1/TRBV3-2
d_call: .
clone_size: .
j_call: TRBJ1-1
cdr3_aa: CASSQDLTGFGGEAFF
cdr3_nt: TGTGCCAGCAGCCAAGATCTAACAGGGTTTGGTGGTGAAGCTTTCTTT

v_call: TRBV19
d_call: TRBD2
clone_size: .
j_call: TRBJ2-3
cdr3_aa: CATTGGSSDTQYF
cdr3_nt: TGTGCCACTACGGGGGGTAGCTCAGATACGCAGTATTTT

v_call: TRBV7-2
d_call: TRBD1
clone_size: .
j_call: TRBJ1-4
cdr3_aa: CASSPNGVVGTGQEKLFF
cdr3_nt: TGTGCCAGCAGCCCAAATGGGGTGGTGGGGACAGGGCAAGAAAAACTGTTTTTT

v_call: TRBV2
d_call: .
clone_size: few
j_call: TRBJ1-2
cdr3_aa: CASGAVALNYGYTF
cdr3_nt: TGTGCCAGCGGGGCAGTGGCTTTAAACTATGGCTACACCTTC

v_call: TRBV4-1
d_call: TRBD1
clone_size: .
j_call: TRBJ1-2
cdr3_aa: CASSQQGDRGYYGYTF
cdr3_nt: TGCGCCAGCAGCCAACAAGGGGACAGGGGATACTATGGCTACACCTTC

v_call: TRBV28
d_call: .
clone_size: .
j_call: TRBJ2-1
cdr3_aa: CASSTRVPYNEQFF
cdr3_nt: TGTGCCAGCAGTACGAGGGTTCCCTACAATGAGCAGTTCTTC

v_call: TRBV9
d_call: TRBD2
clone_size: .
j_call: TRBJ2-7
cdr3_aa: CASSAGLADSYEQYF
cdr3_nt: TGTGCCAGCAGCGCGGGACTAGCGGACTCGTACGAGCAGTACTTC

v_call: TRBV27
d_call: .
clone_size: .
j_call: TRBJ1-1
cdr3_aa: CASSLSRGGLAEAFF
cdr3_nt: TGTGCCAGCAGTTTATCGAGGGGGGGGCTGGCTGAAGCTTTCTTT

v_call: TRBV6-5
d_call: TRBD1
clone_size: .
j_call: TRBJ1-6
cdr3_aa: CASTGTGYNSPLHF
cdr3_nt: TGTGCCAGCACGGGGACAGGGTATAATTCACCCCTCCACTTT

v_call: TRBV5-1
d_call: .
clone_size: .
j_call: TRBJ1-1
cdr3_aa: CASSLGYDTEAFF
cdr3_nt: TGCGCCAGCAGCTTGGGTTATGACACTGAAGCTTTCTTT

v_call: TRBV4-1
d_call: TRBD2
clone_size: .
j_call: TRBJ2-1
cdr3_aa: CASSHHRVTSGRISHEQFF
cdr3_nt: TGCGCCAGCAGCCACCACCGTGTAACTAGCGGGAGGATTAGCCATGAGCAGTTCTTC

v_call: TRBV3-1/TRBV3-2
d_call: .
clone_size: .
j_call: TRBJ1-2
cdr3_aa: CASRRVGYGYTF
cdr3_nt: TGTGCCAGCAGGAGAGTCGGCTATGGCTACACCTTC

v_call: TRBV18
d_call: .
clone_size: .
j_call: TRBJ2-2
cdr3_aa: CASSPLAFAGELFF
cdr3_nt: TGTGCCAGCTCCCCATTGGCATTTGCCGGGGAGCTGTTTTTT

v_call: TRBV5-4
d_call: .
clone_size: .
j_call: TRBJ2-1
cdr3_aa: CASSLVGGSPYNEQFF
cdr3_nt: TGTGCCAGCAGCTTGGTCGGCGGGTCCCCCTACAATGAGCAGTTCTTC

v_call: TRBV19
d_call: .
clone_size: .
j_call: TRBJ1-5
cdr3_aa: CASSIRADYSNQPQHF
cdr3_nt: TGTGCCAGTAGTATTAGGGCAGACTATAGCAATCAGCCCCAGCATTTT

v_call: TRBV18
d_call: TRBD1
clone_size: .
j_call: TRBJ2-4
cdr3_aa: CASSPPNRGRAKNIQYF
cdr3_nt: TGTGCCAGCTCACCACCTAACAGGGGGCGCGCCAAAAACATTCAGTACTTC

v_call: TRBV7-9
d_call: TRBD1
clone_size: .
j_call: TRBJ1-1
cdr3_aa: CASSPRTGGTEAFF
cdr3_nt: TGTGCCAGCAGCCCTCGGACAGGGGGCACTGAAGCTTTCTTT

v_call: TRBV6-5
d_call: .
clone_size: .
j_call: TRBJ1-1
cdr3_aa: CASSPTGYPEAFF
cdr3_nt: TGTGCCAGCAGTCCGACAGGTTACCCTGAAGCTTTCTTT

v_call: TRBV18
d_call: .
clone_size: .
j_call: TRBJ1-1
cdr3_aa: CASSPGVMNTEAFF
cdr3_nt: TGTGCCAGCTCACCTGGAGTTATGAACACTGAAGCTTTCTTT

v_call: TRBV10-3
d_call: TRBD1
clone_size: once
j_call: TRBJ2-4
cdr3_aa: CAISPGQGVNIQYF
cdr3_nt: TGTGCCATCAGTCCGGGACAGGGGGTTAACATTCAGTACTTC